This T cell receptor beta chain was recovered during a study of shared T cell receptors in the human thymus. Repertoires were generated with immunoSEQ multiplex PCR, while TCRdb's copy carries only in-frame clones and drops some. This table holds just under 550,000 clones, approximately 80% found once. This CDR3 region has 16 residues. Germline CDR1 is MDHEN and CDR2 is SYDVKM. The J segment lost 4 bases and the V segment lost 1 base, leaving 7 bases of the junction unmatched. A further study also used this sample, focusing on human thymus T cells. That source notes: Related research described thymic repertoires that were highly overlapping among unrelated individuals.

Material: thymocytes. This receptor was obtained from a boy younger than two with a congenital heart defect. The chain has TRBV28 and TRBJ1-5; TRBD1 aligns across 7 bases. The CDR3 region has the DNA TGTGCCAGCAGTTTATTAAGGGGGCCTAGAAATCAGCCCCAGCATTTT. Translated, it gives CASSLLRGPRNQPQHF.